This TCR beta chain originates from a study of CD8 T cells in ankylosing spondylitis. Study-wide results and limits: Reportedly, disease-linked clones are significantly enriched in ankylosing spondylitis patients' matched synovial fluid. Disease-linked clones bore a CD8+ phenotype, appearing relatively rarely in peripheral blood.

In this sample, this clonotype turned up many times. What it recognizes is unknown. By quantitative 5'-RACE with molecular barcodes, the TCR beta libraries were made. TCRdb reanalysed the 5' RACE reads using MiXCR and keeps one entry per CDR3 protein. The sample lists approximately 180,000 distinct CDR3 sequences; about 20% were seen once. This CDR3 spans 18 amino acids. The germline V gene encodes CDR1 MNHEY and CDR2 SVGEGT. J lost 4 bases, V lost 2 bases, and 15 bases had no gene match. V usage is TRBV6-2 or TRBV6-3 and J usage is TRBJ2-7, with 9 bases identical to TRBD1. Sequencing was done on a sample of blood, either unsorted or a sorted T cell fraction (not recorded which). This TCR was sampled from a male donor between 5 and 29 years old with ankylosing spondylitis or in good health (not recorded which). Written as DNA, the CDR3 is TGTGCCAGCAGTTACCCCATTGACGGACAGGGGCCAAGGTACGAGCAGTACTTC. Its protein product is CASSYPIDGQGPRYEQYF.